Listed here are 8 T cell receptor beta chains from one sample, sequenced in a study of CD8+ T cells in alopecia areata. Extracted RNA was reverse transcribed into cDNA, the sequencing template. Generated by immunoSEQ multiplex PCR, the TCRdb table keeps only in-frame clones and is missing some. The sample records roughly 7,200 clones, nearly 70% being singletons. Noted treatment: oral pan-JAK inhibitor, 5-10 mg twice daily. Punch biopsies of lesional scalp, plus peripheral blood, were taken from alopecia areata patients. The input for sequencing was skin, taken at week 4, from a patient treated with tofacitinib. The receptor set was obtained from a human donor with alopecia areata.

This clone was picked up a small number of times. The chain joins TRBV7-3 to TRBJ2-3; D possibly corresponds to TRBD1 (5 bases). Germline V gene data show CDR1 as SGHTA and CDR2 as FQGTGA. The V end was cut by 3 bases, the J end by 6 bases, with 7 bases between. This CDR3 has 12 residues. This CDR3 reads CASSFDSDTQYF. The CDR3, as DNA: TGTGCCAGCAGCTTTGACAGCGATACGCAGTATTTT.

The chain couples TRBV19 to TRBJ2-1; 11 bases fit TRBD2. CDR3 length: 17 residues. Per the germline V gene, CDR1 is LNHDA and CDR2 is SQIVND (reference sequence). V lost 6 bases and J lost 8; bases outside the gene matches: 15. The DNA of the CDR3 is TGTGCCAGTAGCCTTACGGGACTAGCGGTAGGAGGCGATGAGCAGTTCTTC. Its translation is CASSLTGLAVGGDEQFF.

This rearrangement joins TRBV2 to TRBJ1-1, with D uncertain. The V gene's germline CDR1 is SNHLY and CDR2 FYNNEI. The CDR3 sequence is 11 residues long. V lost 11 bases and J lost 4, with 11 bases in between. The CDR3 region is CAGYRSTEAFF. The CDR3 DNA reads TGTGCCGGATACCGTAGCACTGAAGCTTTCTTT.

This clone was seen a single time. V gene TRBV6-6 combines with J gene TRBJ2-7; 7 bases line up with TRBD2. This CDR3 has 15 residues. Per the germline V gene, CDR1 is MNHNY and CDR2 is SVGAGI (reference sequence). The V and J ends lost 4 bases and 0 bases, in that order; junction bases with no gene match: 6. The CDR3 DNA sequence: TGTGCCAGCAGTTTCCAAGCGGGGCCCTCCTACGAGCAGTACTTC. Translated, it gives CASSFQAGPSYEQYF.

The chain uses TRBV7-2 and TRBJ2-3, with D hard to call. The CDR3 length is 15 residues. The germline V gene encodes CDR1 SGHTA and CDR2 FQGNSA. The V and J ends lost 3 bases and 8 bases respectively, with 18 bases between them. In DNA form, the CDR3 reads TGTGCCAGCAGCTTGGTCCGCGCTGGGTTAGGTACGCAGTATTTT. Its protein is CASSLVRAGLGTQYF.

This clone came up a few times. J is TRBJ2-7 and V is TRBV4-3; D might be TRBD2 (5 bases). CDR3 length: 14 amino acids. The V and J ends lost 3 bases and 3 bases respectively, with 12 bases between them. Germline V gene lookup returns CDR1 LGHNA and CDR2 YSLEER. The CDR3 coding sequence is TGCGCCAGCAGCCAGTCAACACTAGTCTACGAGCAGTACTTC. This codes for CASSQSTLVYEQYF.

The chain links TRBV27 to TRBJ2-1; D is perhaps TRBD2 (6 bases). Germline CDR1 reads MNHEY; CDR2 reads SMNVEV (reference sequence). Trimming took off 5 bases at V and 2 bases at J, with 16 bases between the two ends. This CDR3 region has 16 residues. In DNA, the CDR3 is TGTGCCAGCAGTGAGGCATGGGGGGAAACCTACAATGAGCAGTTCTTC. Residues: CASSEAWGETYNEQFF.

The chain carries TRBV4-1 and TRBJ1-1, with D possibly being TRBD1 (6 bases). CDR3 length: 18 residues. V was clipped by 0 bases and J by 3 bases, with 20 bases between them. The germline V gene has CDR1 MGHRA and CDR2 YSYEKL. Written as DNA, the CDR3 is TGCGCCAGCAGCCAAGATCGGTGGGGGGGCGCTTTACACACTGAAGCTTTCTTT. Protein sequence: CASSQDRWGGALHTEAFF.